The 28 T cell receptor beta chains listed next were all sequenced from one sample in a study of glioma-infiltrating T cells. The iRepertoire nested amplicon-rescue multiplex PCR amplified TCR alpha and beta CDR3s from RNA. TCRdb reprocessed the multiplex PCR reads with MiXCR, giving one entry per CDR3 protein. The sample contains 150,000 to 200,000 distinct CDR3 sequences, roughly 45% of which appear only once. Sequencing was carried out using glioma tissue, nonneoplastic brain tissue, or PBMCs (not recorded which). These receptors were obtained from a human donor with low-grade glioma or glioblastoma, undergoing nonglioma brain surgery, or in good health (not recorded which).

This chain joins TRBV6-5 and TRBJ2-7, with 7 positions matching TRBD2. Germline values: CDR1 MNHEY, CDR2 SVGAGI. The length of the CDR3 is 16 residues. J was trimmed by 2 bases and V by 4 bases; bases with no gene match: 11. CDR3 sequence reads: CASSSQSGTSPYEQYF. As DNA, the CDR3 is TGTGCCAGCAGTTCTCAAAGCGGGACCTCCCCCTACGAGCAGTACTTC.

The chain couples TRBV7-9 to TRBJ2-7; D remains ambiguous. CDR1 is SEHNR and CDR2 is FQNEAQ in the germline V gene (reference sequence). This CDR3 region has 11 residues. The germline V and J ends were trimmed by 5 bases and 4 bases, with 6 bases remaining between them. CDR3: CASSPRYEQYF. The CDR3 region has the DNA TGTGCCAGCAGCCCTAGGTACGAGCAGTACTTC.

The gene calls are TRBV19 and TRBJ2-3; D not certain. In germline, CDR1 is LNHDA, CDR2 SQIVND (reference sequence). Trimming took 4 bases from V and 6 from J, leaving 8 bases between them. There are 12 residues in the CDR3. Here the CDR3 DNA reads TGTGCCAGTAGTAACGGCGGCGATACGCAGTATTTT. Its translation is CASSNGGDTQYF.

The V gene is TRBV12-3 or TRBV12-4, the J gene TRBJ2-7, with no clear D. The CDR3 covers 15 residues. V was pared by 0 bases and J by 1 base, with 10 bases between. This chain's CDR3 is CASSLALGWSYEQYF. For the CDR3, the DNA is TGTGCCAGCAGTTTAGCGTTGGGGTGGTCCTACGAGCAGTACTTC.

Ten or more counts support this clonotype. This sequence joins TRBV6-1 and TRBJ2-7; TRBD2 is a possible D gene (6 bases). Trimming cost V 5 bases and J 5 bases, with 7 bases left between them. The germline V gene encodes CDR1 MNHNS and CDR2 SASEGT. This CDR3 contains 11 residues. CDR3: CASSRLDEQYF. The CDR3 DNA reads TGTGCCAGCAGTCGACTAGACGAGCAGTACTTC.

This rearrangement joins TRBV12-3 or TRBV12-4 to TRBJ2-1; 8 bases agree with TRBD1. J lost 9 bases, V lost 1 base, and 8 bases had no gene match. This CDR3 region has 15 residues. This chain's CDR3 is CASSLESQGASEQFF. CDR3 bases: TGTGCCAGCAGTTTAGAATCTCAGGGGGCCTCTGAGCAGTTCTTC.

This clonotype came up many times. The CDR3 is CSAFSTGGEAVQYF. DNA for the CDR3: TGCAGTGCTTTCTCGACAGGGGGGGAGGCGGTGCAGTACTTC. This chain connects TRBV20-1 to TRBJ2-7; 9 bases fit TRBD1. CDR3 length: 14 residues. J was trimmed by 9 bases and V by 5 bases; bases with no gene match: 14. Germline loops: CDR1 DFQATT, CDR2 SNEGSKA (reference sequence).

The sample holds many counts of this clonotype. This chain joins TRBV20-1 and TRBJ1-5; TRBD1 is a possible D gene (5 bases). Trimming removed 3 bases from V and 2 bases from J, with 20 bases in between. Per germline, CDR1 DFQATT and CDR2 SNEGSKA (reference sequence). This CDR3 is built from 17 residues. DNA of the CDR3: TGCAGTGCTAGGGAAAAACAAGGGGTTGCAGGCAATCAGCCCCAGCATTTT. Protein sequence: CSAREKQGVAGNQPQHF.

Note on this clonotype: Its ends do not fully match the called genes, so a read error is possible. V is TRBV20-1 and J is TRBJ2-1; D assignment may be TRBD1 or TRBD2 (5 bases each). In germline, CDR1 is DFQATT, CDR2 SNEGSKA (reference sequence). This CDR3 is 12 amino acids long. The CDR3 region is CSARGEIHEQFF. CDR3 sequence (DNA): TGCAGTGCCAGAGGGGAGATCCATGAGCAGTTCTTC.

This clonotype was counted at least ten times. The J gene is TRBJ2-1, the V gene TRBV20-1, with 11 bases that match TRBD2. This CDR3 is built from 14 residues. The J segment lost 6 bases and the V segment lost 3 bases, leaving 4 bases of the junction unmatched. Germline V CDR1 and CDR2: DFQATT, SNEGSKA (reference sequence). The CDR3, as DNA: TGCAGTGCTAGTCTACTAGCGGGAGTCAATGAGCAGTTCTTC. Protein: CSASLLAGVNEQFF.

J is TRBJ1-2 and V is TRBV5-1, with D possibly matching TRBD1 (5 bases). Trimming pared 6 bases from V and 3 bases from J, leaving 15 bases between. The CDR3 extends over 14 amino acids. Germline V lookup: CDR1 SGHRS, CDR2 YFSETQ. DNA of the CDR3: TGCGCCAGCATCTTTCTGCGGGGGGACTATGGCTACACCTTC. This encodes CASIFLRGDYGYTF. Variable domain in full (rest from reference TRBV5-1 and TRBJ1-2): KAGVTQTPRYLIKTRGQQVTLSCSPISGHRSVSWYQQTPGQGLQFLFEYFSETQRNKGNFPGRFSGRQFSNSRSEMNVSTLELGDSALYLCASIFLRGDYGYTFGSGTRLTVV.

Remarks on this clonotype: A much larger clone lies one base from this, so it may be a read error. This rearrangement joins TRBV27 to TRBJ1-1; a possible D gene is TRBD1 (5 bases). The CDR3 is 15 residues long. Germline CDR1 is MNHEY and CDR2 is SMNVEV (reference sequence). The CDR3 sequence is CASSLRRQGSTKAFF. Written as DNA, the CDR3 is TGTGCCAGCAGTTTACGGCGGCAGGGAAGCACTAAAGCTTTCTTT.

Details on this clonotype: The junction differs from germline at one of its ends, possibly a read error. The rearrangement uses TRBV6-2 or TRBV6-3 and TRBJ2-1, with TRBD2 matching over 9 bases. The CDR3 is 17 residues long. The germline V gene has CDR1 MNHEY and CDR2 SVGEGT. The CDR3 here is CASSRGTSWSSYNEQFF. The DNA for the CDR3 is TGTGCCAGCAGTAGAGGGACTAGCTGGAGCTCCTACAATGAGCAGTTCTTT.

The CDR3 loop is CSVEDKGLYNEQFF. Here the CDR3 DNA reads TGCAGCGTTGAAGATAAAGGGCTGTACAATGAGCAGTTCTTC. The chain carries TRBV29-1 and TRBJ2-1; D uncertain. The CDR3 is 14 residues long. Per germline, CDR1 SQVTM and CDR2 ANQGSEA. V was trimmed by 0 bases and J by 4 bases, leaving 10 bases between them.

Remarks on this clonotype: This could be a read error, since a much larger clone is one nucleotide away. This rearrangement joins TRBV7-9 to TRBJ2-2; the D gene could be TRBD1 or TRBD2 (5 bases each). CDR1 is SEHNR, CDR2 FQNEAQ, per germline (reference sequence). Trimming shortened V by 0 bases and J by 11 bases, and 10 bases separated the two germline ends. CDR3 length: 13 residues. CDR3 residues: CASSLAWDGELFF. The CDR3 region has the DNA TGTGCCAGCAGCTTAGCGTGGGACGGCGAGCTGTTTTTT. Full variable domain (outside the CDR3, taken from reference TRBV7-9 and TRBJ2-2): DTGVSQNPRHKITKRGQNVTFRCDPISEHNRLYWYRQTLGQGPEFLTYFQNEAQLEKSRLLSDRFSAERPKGSFSTLEIQRTEQGDSAMYLCASSLAWDGELFFGEGSRLTVL.

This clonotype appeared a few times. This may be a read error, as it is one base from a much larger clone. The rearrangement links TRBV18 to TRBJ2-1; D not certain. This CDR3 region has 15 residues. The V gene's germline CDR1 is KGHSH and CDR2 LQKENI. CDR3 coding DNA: TGTGCCAGCTCCCCCGAGATTAGCTCCTACAATGAGCGGTTCTTC. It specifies CASSPEISSYNERFF.

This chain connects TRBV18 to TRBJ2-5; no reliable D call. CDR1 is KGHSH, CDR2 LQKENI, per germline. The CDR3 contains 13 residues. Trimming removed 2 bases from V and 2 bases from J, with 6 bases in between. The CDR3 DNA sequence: TGTGCCAGCTCACCAGCGCCACAAGAGACCCAGTACTTC. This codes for CASSPAPQETQYF. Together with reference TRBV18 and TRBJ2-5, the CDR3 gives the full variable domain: NAGVMQNPRHLVRRRGQEARLRCSPMKGHSHVYWYRQLPEEGLKFMVYLQKENIIDESGMPKERFSAEFPKEGPSILRIQQVVRGDSAAYFCASSPAPQETQYFGPGTRLLVL.

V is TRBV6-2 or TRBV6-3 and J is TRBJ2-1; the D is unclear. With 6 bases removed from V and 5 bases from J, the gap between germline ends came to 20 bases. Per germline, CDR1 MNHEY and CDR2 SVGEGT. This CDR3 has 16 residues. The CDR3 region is CASSTLGSWRNNEQFF. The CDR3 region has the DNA TGTGCCAGCAGCACCCTTGGGTCCTGGCGGAACAATGAGCAGTTCTTC.

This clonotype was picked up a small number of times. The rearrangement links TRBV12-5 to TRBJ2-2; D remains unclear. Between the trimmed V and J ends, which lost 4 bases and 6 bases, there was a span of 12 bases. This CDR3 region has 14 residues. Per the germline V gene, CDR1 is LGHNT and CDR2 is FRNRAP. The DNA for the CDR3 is TGTGCTAGTGGTTCCAGTATTGTCTCCGGGGAGCTGTTTTTT. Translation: CASGSSIVSGELFF.

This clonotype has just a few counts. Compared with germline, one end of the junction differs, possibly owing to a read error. CDR3 region: CASSEGSNQPQHF. In DNA, the CDR3 is TGTGCCAGCAGCGAAGGGAGCAATCAGCCCCAGCATTTT. The chain couples TRBV2 to TRBJ1-5; D gene unclear. Germline CDR1 reads SNHLY; CDR2 reads FYNNEI. This CDR3 comprises 13 residues.

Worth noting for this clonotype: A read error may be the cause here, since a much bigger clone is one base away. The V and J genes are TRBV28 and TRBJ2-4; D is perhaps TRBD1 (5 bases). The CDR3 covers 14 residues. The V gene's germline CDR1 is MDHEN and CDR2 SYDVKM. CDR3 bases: TGTGCCAGCAGTTTACGGCCCCGGTTGGACATTAAGTACTTC. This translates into CASSLRPRLDIKYF.

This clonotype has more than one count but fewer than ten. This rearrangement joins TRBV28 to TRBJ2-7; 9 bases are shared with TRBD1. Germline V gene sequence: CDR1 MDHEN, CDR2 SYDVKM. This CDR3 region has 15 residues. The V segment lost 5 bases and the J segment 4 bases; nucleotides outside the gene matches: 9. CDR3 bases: TGTGCCAGCAGTCCGGCGGGACAGGGTTATTACGAGCAGTACTTC. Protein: CASSPAGQGYYEQYF.

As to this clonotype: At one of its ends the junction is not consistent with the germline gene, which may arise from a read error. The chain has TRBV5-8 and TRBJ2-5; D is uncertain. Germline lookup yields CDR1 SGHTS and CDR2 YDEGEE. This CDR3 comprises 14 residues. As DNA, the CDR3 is TGTGCCAGCATCCATCGGGTGGGTCAAGGGACCCAGTACTTC. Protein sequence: CASIHRVGQGTQYF.

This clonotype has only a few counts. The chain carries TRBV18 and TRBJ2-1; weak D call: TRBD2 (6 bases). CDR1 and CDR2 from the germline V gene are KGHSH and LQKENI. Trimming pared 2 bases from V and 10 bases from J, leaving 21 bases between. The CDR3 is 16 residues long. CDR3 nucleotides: TGTGCCAGCTCACCAATGGGGCGGGGAGAATGGTTGGAGCAGTTCTTC. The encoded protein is CASSPMGRGEWLEQFF.

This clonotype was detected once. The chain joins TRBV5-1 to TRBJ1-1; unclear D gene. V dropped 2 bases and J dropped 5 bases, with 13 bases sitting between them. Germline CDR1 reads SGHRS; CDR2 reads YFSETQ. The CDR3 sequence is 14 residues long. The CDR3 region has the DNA TGCGCCAGCAGCTTTGCCCCGGGAAAGACTGAAGCTTTCTTT. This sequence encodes CASSFAPGKTEAFF.

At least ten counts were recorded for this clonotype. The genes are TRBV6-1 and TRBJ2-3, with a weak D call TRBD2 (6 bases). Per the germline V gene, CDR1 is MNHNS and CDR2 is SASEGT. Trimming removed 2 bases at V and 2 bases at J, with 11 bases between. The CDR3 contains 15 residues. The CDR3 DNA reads TGTGCCAGCAGTGAACTCGCGGGGCCCACAGATACGCAGTATTTT. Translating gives CASSELAGPTDTQYF.

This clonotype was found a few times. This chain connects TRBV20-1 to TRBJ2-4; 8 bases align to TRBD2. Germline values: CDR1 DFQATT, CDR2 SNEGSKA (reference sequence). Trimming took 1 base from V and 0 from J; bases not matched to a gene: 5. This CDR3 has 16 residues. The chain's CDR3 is CSARVPLAGAKNIQYF. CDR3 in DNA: TGCAGTGCTAGAGTCCCGCTAGCGGGAGCCAAAAACATTCAGTACTTC.

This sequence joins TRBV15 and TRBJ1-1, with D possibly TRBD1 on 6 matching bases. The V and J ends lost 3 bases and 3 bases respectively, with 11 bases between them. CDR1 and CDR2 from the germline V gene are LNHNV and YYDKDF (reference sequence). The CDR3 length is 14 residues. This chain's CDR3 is CATSSYGGYTEAFF. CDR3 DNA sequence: TGTGCCACCAGCAGTTACGGGGGCTACACTGAAGCTTTCTTT.